This passage covers 11 T cell receptor beta chains from one sample sequenced in a study of cytomegalovirus exposure and HLA in healthy donors. The PCR used 60 Vbeta and 13 Jbeta primers. Generated by immunoSEQ multiplex PCR, the TCRdb table keeps only in-frame clones and is missing some. Of more than 85,000 clones in the sample, approximately 80% are singletons; the top ten hold more than 0.95%. Sequencing used PBMCs. All receptors derive from a woman aged 18-29 years in good health and CMV-seronegative.

This clone was observed once. The chain is built from TRBV6-4 and TRBJ2-2; 9 nucleotides match TRBD1. Germline V gives CDR1 MRHNA, CDR2 SNTAGT. This CDR3 spans 15 amino acids. The ends lost 5 bases at V and 6 bases at J; junction bases unmatched: 7. The CDR3 sequence is CASSPTGGASGELFF. The CDR3 DNA is TGTGCCAGCAGTCCCACAGGGGGCGCTTCCGGGGAGCTGTTTTTT.

The chain is built from TRBV20-1 and TRBJ2-1, with D unclear. The CDR3 has 10 residues. Germline CDR1 and CDR2: DFQATT and SNEGSKA (reference sequence). V was pared by 0 bases and J by 13 bases, with 7 bases between. As DNA, the CDR3 is TGCAGTGCTAGAGATCGCTACCAGTTCTTC. This sequence encodes CSARDRYQFF.

In DNA, the CDR3 is TGTGCCAGCAGCGTTTATGGACAGGGGGGGTACGAGCAGTACTTC. It codes for CASSVYGQGGYEQYF. The rearrangement joins TRBV2 to TRBJ2-7; TRBD1 matches 10 bases. The germline V gene encodes CDR1 SNHLY and CDR2 FYNNEI. The CDR3 spans 15 residues. With V trimmed by 6 bases and J by 4 bases, 9 bases remained unmatched.

This clone was counted only a few times. This chain connects TRBV6-5 to TRBJ2-2, with unresolved D. The ends were cut back, 7 bases at V and 0 bases at J, with 9 bases in the middle. This CDR3 spans 14 amino acids. Germline-derived CDR1 and CDR2 are MNHEY and SVGAGI. The CDR3 region is CASIPSSNTGELFF. The CDR3 nucleotides read TGTGCCAGCATTCCGTCCTCGAACACCGGGGAGCTGTTTTTT.

The chain has TRBV7-3 and TRBJ1-1; D is possibly TRBD1 (5 bases). Germline CDR1 and CDR2: SGHTA and FQGTGA. The V and J ends lost 4 bases and 4 bases respectively, with 16 bases between them. This CDR3 spans 15 amino acids. As DNA, the CDR3 is TGTGCCAGCAGCTCAACTCGCCAGGGAACCACTGAAGCTTTCTTT. This encodes CASSSTRQGTTEAFF. Full variable domain (missing parts from reference TRBV7-3 and TRBJ1-1): GAGVSQTPSNKVTEKGKYVELRCDPISGHTALYWYRQSLGQGPEFLIYFQGTGAADDSGLPNDRFFAVRPEGSVSTLKIQRTERGDSAVYLCASSSTRQGTTEAFFGQGTRLTVV.

The chain is built from TRBV7-2 and TRBJ2-2; perhaps TRBD2 as D (5 bases). The CDR3 is made up of 15 amino acids. CDR1 is SGHTA and CDR2 is FQGNSA in the germline V gene. V lost 0 bases, J lost 5 bases, and 10 bases lay in between. For the CDR3, the DNA is TGTGCCAGCAGCTTAGCGCTGTCGGGGACCGGGGAGCTGTTTTTT. It specifies CASSLALSGTGELFF.

CDR3 sequence (DNA): TGTGCCAGTAGTAAACGGACTAGCGGGCTTTGGGAGAATGAGCAGTTCTTC. Translated: CASSKRTSGLWENEQFF. The chain employs TRBV19 and TRBJ2-1; 11 bases agree with TRBD2. J gave up 7 bases and V 4 bases, and 12 bases lay outside the gene matches. The germline V gene has CDR1 LNHDA and CDR2 SQIVND (reference sequence). The CDR3 has 17 amino acids. Full variable domain (remainder filled in from reference TRBV19 and TRBJ2-1): DGGITQSPKYLFRKEGQNVTLSCEQNLNHDAMYWYRQDPGQGLRLIYYSQIVNDFQKGDIAEGYSVSREKKESFPLTVTSAQKNPTAFYLCASSKRTSGLWENEQFFGPGTRLTVL.

This clone was counted a single time. V usage is TRBV9 and J usage is TRBJ1-5, with a possible D match to TRBD1 (5 bases). Germline lookup yields CDR1 SGDLS and CDR2 YYNGEE. Trimming pared 4 bases from V and 7 bases from J, leaving 18 bases between. The CDR3 totals 15 residues. This chain's CDR3 is CASSPRGEGWQPQHF. Written as DNA, the CDR3 is TGTGCCAGCAGCCCCCGCGGGGAGGGGTGGCAGCCCCAGCATTTT.

DNA for the CDR3: TGTGCCAGCAGCCACGGACTGGCTCCCCCCGGGGAGCTGTTTTTT. The encoded protein is CASSHGLAPPGELFF. The chain is built from TRBV7-3 and TRBJ2-2, with a tentative D call TRBD2 (5 bases). The germline V and J ends were trimmed by 5 bases and 6 bases, with 16 bases remaining between them. Germline V gene lookup returns CDR1 SGHTA and CDR2 FQGTGA. The CDR3 loop spans 15 amino acids.

The chain combines TRBV5-1 with TRBJ1-1; 8 bases are a match to TRBD1. This CDR3 is 14 amino acids long. Germline V gives CDR1 SGHRS, CDR2 YFSETQ. Trimming took 3 bases from V and 4 from J; bases not matched to a gene: 5. Written as DNA, the CDR3 is TGCGCCAGCAGCTCCGGACAGGGAGGCACTGAAGCTTTCTTT. Its translation is CASSSGQGGTEAFF. Filled out from reference TRBV5-1 and TRBJ1-1, the complete variable domain reads KAGVTQTPRYLIKTRGQQVTLSCSPISGHRSVSWYQQTPGQGLQFLFEYFSETQRNKGNFPGRFSGRQFSNSRSEMNVSTLELGDSALYLCASSSGQGGTEAFFGQGTRLTVV.

The CDR3 is CASRTDSQGYTF. Written as DNA, the CDR3 is TGTGCCAGCAGGACGGACAGCCAAGGCTACACCTTC. The J gene is TRBJ1-2, the V gene TRBV2; tentatively, D is TRBD1 (6 bases). The V end lost 6 bases, the J end lost 8 bases, and 13 bases lay between the germline ends. CDR3 length: 12 amino acids. Germline CDR1 SNHLY, CDR2 FYNNEI.